This TCR beta chain emerged from a study of blood T cell repertoires in COVID-19. Study-level information: Sources were T cells, B-cell-depleted T cells, or PBMCs; the material itself was cDNA or gDNA.

V lost 5 bases and J 6 bases, leaving 17 bases between the germline ends. Germline V lookup: CDR1 SEHNR, CDR2 FQNEAQ (reference sequence). The CDR3 is made up of 14 amino acids. Sequencing used immunoSEQ multiplex PCR; TCRdb keeps in-frame clones, though not all of them. The sample holds about 190,000 clones, roughly 79% seen once. The sequence derives from a man between 60 and 75 years old with active or convalescent COVID-19. The chain couples TRBV7-9 to TRBJ2-7; tentative D call: TRBD2 (5 bases). The sequencing sample was made of peripheral blood. The DNA for the CDR3 is TGTGCCAGCAGCCCGAGAGGGCAGAGCGGCGAGCAGTACTTC. As protein: CASSPRGQSGEQYF. Looking up the rest from reference TRBV7-9 and TRBJ2-7 gives the full variable domain: DTGVSQNPRHKITKRGQNVTFRCDPISEHNRLYWYRQTLGQGPEFLTYFQNEAQLEKSRLLSDRFSAERPKGSFSTLEIQRTEQGDSAMYLCASSPRGQSGEQYFGPGTRLTVT.